This TCR beta chain emerged from a study of cytomegalovirus exposure and HLA in healthy donors. This PCR relied on a set of 60 Vbeta primers and 13 Jbeta primers. Generated by immunoSEQ multiplex PCR, the TCRdb table keeps only in-frame clones and is missing some. The sample has almost 200,000 clones, around 79% seen once; the top ten hold around 0.4%. V lost 1 base and J 0 bases, leaving 10 bases between the germline ends. CDR3 length: 15 residues. Looked up from germline, CDR1 is SGHVS and CDR2 is FNYEAQ. This TCR came from a male donor in good health and CMV-seropositive. The chain uses TRBV7-6 and TRBJ2-7, with D perhaps matching TRBD2 (5 bases). Source material: PBMCs. CDR3 protein: CASSLVEELSYEQYF. The CDR3 nucleotides read TGTGCCAGCAGCTTAGTGGAGGAGCTCTCCTACGAGCAGTACTTC.